This TCR beta chain originates from a study of post-analysis software for immune sequencing data. As for the study in general: Relapsing-remitting, secondary progressive and progressive-relapsing courses of multiple sclerosis were included. Whole-study results and caveats: F-measure co-clustering was strong for batch-matched samples. Versus controls, multiple sclerosis patients showed significantly lower diversity (normalized Chao1). Included in a set of four or five TRBV segments more frequent in patients than controls were TRBV5-6, TRBV5-1 and TRBV20-1.

Researchers reported that TCR beta cDNA libraries carried unique molecular identifiers. Each batch of roughly 0.9 to 11 million T cells produced roughly 0.5 million cDNA molecules. Each CDR3 protein gets one entry after TCRdb re-called the PCR reads with MiXCR. Of some 690,000 distinct CDR3 sequences listed, approximately 30% are singletons. The CDR3 is made up of 12 amino acids. The V gene's germline CDR1 is DFQATT and CDR2 SNEGSKA (reference sequence). V was shortened by 6 bases and J by 0 bases, with 7 bases between the two germline ends. This clonotype was counted at least ten times. Its target is unknown.

The origin of this receptor is a girl between 10 and 17 years old with multiple sclerosis. This chain joins TRBV20-1 and TRBJ2-3; D is perhaps TRBD2 (5 bases). Sequenced sample: blood. The CDR3 bases are TGCAGTGCCAGGACTAGCACAGATACGCAGTATTTT. Translation: CSARTSTDTQYF.